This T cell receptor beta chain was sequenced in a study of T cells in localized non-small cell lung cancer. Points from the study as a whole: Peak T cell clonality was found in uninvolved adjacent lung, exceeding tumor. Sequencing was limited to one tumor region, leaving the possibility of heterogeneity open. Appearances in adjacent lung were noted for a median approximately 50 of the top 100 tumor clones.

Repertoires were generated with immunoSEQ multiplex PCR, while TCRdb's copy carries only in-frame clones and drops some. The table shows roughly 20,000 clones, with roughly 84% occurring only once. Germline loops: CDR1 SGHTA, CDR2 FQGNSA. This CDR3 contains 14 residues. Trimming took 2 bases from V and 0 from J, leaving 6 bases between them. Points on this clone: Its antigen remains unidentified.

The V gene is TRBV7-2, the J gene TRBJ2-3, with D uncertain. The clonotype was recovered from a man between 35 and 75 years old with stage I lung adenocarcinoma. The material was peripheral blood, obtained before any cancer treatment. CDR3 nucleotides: TGTGCCAGCAGCTTATCAGGTAGCACAGATACGCAGTATTTT. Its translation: CASSLSGSTDTQYF.